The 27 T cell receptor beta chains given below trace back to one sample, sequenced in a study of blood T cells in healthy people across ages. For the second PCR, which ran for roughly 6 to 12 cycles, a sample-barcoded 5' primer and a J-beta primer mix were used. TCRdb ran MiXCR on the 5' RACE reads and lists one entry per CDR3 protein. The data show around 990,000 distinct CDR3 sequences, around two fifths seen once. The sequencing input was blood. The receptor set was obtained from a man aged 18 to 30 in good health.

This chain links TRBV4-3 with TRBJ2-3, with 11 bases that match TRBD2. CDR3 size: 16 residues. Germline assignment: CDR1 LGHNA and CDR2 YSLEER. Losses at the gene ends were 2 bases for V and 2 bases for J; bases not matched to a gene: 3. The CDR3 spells CASSQLAGGITDTQYF. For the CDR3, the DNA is TGCGCCAGCAGCCAACTAGCGGGGGGCATCACAGATACGCAGTATTTT.

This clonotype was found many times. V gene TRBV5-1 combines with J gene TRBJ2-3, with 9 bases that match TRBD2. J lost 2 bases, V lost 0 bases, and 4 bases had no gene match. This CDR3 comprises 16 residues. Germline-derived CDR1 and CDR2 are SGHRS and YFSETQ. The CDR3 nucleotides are TGCGCCAGCAGCTTGGATCTAGCGGGGAACACAGATACGCAGTATTTT. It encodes CASSLDLAGNTDTQYF.

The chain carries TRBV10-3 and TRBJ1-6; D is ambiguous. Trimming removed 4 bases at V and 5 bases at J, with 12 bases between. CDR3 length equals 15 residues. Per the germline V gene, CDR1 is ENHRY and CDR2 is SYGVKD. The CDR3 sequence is CAISVRAGNNSPLHF. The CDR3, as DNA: TGTGCCATCAGTGTGAGGGCAGGAAATAATTCACCCCTCCACTTT.

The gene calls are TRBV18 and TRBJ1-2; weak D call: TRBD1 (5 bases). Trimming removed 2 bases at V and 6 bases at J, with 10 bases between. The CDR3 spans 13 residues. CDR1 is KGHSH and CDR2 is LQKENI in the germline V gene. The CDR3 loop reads CASSPFSGDGYTF. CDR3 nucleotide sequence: TGTGCCAGCTCACCATTTTCGGGGGATGGCTACACCTTC.

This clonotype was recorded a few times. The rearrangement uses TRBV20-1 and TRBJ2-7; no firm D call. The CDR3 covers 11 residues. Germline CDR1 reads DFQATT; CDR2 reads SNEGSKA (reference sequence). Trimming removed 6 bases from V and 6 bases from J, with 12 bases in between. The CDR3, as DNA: TGCAGTGCCCCCTGGGGAAGCGAGCAGTACTTC. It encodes CSAPWGSEQYF.

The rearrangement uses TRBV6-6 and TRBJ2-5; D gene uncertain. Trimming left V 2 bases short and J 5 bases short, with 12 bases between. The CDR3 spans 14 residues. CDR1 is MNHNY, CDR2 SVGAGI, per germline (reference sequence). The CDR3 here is CASSYRQTLETQYF. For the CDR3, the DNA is TGTGCCAGCAGTTACAGGCAGACCCTTGAGACCCAGTACTTC.

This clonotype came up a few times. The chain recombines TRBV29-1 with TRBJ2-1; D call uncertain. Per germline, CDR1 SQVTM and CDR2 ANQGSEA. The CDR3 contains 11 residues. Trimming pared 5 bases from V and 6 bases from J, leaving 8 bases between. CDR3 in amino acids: CSVNRANEQFF. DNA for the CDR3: TGCAGCGTTAACCGGGCCAATGAGCAGTTCTTC.

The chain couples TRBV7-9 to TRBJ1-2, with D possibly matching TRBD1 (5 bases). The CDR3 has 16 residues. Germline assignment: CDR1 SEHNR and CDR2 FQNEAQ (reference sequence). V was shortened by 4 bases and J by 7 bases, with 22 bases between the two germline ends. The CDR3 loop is CASSSGGQGLIFGYTF. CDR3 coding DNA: TGTGCCAGCAGCTCCGGCGGCCAGGGACTTATCTTTGGCTACACCTTC. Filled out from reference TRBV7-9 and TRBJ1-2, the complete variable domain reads DTGVSQNPRHKITKRGQNVTFRCDPISEHNRLYWYRQTLGQGPEFLTYFQNEAQLEKSRLLSDRFSAERPKGSFSTLEIQRTEQGDSAMYLCASSSGGQGLIFGYTFGSGTRLTVV.

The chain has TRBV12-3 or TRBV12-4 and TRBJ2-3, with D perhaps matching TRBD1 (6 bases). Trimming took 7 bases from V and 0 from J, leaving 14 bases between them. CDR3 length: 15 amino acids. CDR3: CASTPGAQSTDTQYF. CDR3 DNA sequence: TGTGCCAGCACTCCAGGGGCCCAAAGCACAGATACGCAGTATTTT.

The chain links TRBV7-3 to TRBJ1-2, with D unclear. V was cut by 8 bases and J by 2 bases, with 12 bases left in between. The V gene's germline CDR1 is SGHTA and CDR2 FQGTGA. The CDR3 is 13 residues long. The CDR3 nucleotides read TGTGCCAGCCGCGTAGGGCAGAACTATGGCTACACCTTC. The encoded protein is CASRVGQNYGYTF.

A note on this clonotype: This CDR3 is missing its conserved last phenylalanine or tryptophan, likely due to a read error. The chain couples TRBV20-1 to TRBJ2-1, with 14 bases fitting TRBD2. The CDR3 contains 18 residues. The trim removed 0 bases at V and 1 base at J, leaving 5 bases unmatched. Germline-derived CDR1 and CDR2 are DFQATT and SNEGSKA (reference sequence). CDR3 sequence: CSARDLGLAGGSYNEQFL. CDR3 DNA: TGCAGTGCTAGAGATCTAGGACTAGCGGGGGGATCCTACAATGAGCAGTTCTTA.

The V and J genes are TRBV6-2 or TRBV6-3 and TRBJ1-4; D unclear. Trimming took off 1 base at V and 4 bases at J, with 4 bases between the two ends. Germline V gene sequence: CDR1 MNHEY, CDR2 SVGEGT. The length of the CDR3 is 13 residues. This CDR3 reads CASSYWDNEKLFF. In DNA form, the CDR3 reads TGTGCCAGCAGTTACTGGGATAATGAAAAACTGTTTTTT.

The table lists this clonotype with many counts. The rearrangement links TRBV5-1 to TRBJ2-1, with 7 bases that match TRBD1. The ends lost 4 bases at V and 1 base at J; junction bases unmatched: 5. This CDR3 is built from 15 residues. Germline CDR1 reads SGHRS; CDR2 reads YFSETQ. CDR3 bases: TGCGCCAGCAGCCCAGGGACAGTTTCCTACAATGAGCAGTTCTTC. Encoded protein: CASSPGTVSYNEQFF.

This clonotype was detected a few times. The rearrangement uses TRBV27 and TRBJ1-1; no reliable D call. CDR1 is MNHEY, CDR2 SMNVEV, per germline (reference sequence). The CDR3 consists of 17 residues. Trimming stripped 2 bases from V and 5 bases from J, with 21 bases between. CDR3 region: CASSLPRTRHPETEAFF. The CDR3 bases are TGTGCCAGCAGTTTACCCCGCACCAGACATCCGGAGACTGAAGCTTTCTTT.

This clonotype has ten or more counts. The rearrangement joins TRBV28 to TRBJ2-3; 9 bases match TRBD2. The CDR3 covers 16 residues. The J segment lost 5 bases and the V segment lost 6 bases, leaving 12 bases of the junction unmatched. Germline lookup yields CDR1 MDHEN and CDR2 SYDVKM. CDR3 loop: CASRSGLAGLGDTQYF. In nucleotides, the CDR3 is TGTGCCAGCAGGTCGGGACTAGCCGGGTTAGGAGATACGCAGTATTTT. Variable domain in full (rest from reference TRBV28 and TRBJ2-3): DVKVTQSSRYLVKRTGEKVFLECVQDMDHENMFWYRQDPGLGLRLIYFSYDVKMKEKGDIPEGYSVSREKKERFSLILESASTNQTSMYLCASRSGLAGLGDTQYFGPGTRLTVL.

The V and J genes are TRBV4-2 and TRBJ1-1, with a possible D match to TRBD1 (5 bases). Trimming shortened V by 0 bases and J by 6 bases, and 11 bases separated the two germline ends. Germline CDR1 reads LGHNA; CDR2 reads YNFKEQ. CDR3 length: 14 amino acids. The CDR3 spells CASSQELPGAEAFF. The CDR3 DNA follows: TGTGCCAGCAGCCAAGAACTGCCGGGGGCTGAAGCTTTCTTT.

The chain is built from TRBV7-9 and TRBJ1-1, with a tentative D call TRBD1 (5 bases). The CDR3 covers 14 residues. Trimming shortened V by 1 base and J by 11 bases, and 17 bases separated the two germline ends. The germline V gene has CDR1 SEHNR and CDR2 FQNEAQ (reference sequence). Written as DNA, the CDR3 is TGTGCCAGCAGCTTAGAGTCGGGTCGCGGGGGGGCTTTCTTT. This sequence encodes CASSLESGRGGAFF. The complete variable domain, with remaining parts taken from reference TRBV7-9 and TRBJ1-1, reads DTGVSQNPRHKITKRGQNVTFRCDPISEHNRLYWYRQTLGQGPEFLTYFQNEAQLEKSRLLSDRFSAERPKGSFSTLEIQRTEQGDSAMYLCASSLESGRGGAFFGQGTRLTVV.

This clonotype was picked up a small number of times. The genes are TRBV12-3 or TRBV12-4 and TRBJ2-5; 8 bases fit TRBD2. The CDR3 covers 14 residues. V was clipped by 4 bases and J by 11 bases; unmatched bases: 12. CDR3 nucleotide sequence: TGTGCCAGCAGTTCCGGGACTAGTTCCAATGAGCAGTACTTC. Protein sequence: CASSSGTSSNEQYF.

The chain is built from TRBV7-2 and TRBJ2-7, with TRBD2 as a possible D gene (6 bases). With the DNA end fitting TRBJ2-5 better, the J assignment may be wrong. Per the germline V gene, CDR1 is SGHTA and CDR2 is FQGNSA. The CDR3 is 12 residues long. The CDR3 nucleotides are TGTGCCAGCAGCCGGAGGGCGGAGACCCAGTACTTC. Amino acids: CASSRRAETQYF.

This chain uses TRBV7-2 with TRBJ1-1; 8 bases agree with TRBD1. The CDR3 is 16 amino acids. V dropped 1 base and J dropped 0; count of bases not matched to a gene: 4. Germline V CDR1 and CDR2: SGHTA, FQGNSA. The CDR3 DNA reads TGTGCCAGCAGCTTAGTATCAGGGGGCTTGAACACTGAAGCTTTCTTT. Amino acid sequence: CASSLVSGGLNTEAFF. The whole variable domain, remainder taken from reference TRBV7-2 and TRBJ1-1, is GAGVSQSPSNKVTEKGKDVELRCDPISGHTALYWYRQSLGQGLEFLIYFQGNSAPDKSGLPSDRFSAERTGGSVSTLTIQRTQQEDSAVYLCASSLVSGGLNTEAFFGQGTRLTVV.

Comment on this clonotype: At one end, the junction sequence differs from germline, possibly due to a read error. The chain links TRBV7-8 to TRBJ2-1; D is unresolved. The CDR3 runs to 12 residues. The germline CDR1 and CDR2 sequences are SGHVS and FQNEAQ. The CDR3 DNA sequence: TGTGTCAGCAGCCTCCCCAACAATGAGCAGTTCTTC. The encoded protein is CVSSLPNNEQFF.

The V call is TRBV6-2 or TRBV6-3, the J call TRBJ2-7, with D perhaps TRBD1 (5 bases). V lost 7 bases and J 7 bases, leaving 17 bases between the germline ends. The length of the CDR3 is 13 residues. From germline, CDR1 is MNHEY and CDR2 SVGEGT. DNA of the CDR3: TGTGCCAGCACCGCCTCGTCCAGGGCTGAGCAGTACTTC. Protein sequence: CASTASSRAEQYF.

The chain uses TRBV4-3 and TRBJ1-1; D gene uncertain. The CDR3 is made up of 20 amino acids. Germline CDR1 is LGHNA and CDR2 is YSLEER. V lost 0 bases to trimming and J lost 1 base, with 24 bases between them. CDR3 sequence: CASSQDPERSASHENTEAFF. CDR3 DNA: TGCGCCAGCAGCCAAGATCCGGAACGCAGCGCCTCCCACGAGAACACTGAAGCTTTCTTT.

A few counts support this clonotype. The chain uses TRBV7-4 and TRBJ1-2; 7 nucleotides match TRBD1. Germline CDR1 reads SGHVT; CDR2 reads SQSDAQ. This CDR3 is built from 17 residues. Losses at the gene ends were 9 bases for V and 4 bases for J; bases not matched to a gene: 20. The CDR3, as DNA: TGTGCCAGGAATAAGTCGCGGGGGACAGTTATTACCTATGGCTACACCTTC. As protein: CARNKSRGTVITYGYTF. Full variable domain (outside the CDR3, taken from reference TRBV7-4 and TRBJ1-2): GAGVSQSPRYKVAKRGRDVALRCDSISGHVTLYWYRQTLGQGSEVLTYSQSDAQRDKSGRPSGRFSAERPERSVSTLKIQRTEQGDSAVYLCARNKSRGTVITYGYTFGSGTRLTVV.

CDR3 residues: CASSTRGPNYGYTF. Here the CDR3 DNA reads TGTGCCAGCAGCACGCGGGGCCCAAACTATGGCTACACCTTC. The rearrangement links TRBV6-6 to TRBJ1-2; D might be TRBD1 (5 bases). Germline V CDR1 and CDR2: MNHNY, SVGAGI (reference sequence). This CDR3 comprises 14 residues. V lost 6 bases and J lost 2, with 13 bases in between.

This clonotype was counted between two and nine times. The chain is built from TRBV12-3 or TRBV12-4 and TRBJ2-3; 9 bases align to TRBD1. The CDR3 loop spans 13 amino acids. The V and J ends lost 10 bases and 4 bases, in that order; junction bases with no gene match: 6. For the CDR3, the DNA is TGTGCCATCCGGACAGGGGACCCAGATACGCAGTATTTT. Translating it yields CAIRTGDPDTQYF.

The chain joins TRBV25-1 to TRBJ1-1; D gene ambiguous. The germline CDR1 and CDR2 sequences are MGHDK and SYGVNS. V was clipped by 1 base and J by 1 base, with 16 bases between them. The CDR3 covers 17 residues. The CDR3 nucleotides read TGTGCCAGCAGTGAATTTGGAGGGTCTTTTAAGAACACTGAAGCTTTCTTT. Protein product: CASSEFGGSFKNTEAFF.